This TCR beta chain was captured by sequencing in a study of OX40 agonist ivuxolimab in advanced cancers. Study overall: Patients achieving partial responses numbered three: one hepatocellular carcinoma case and two cutaneous melanoma cases.

Clones were sequenced by immunoSEQ multiplex PCR, and TCRdb holds only the in-frame ones, with some missing. The sample carries around 84,000 clones, approximately 89% recorded once. Blood specimens came from baseline, cycle 4 day 1, and cycle 7 day 1. The clonotype was recovered from an adult with an advanced solid tumor such as melanoma, head and neck, liver or kidney cancer. The source was CD4+ or CD8+ T cells sorted from blood, collected in a trial of the OX40 agonist ivuxolimab.

CDR3 DNA sequence: TGTGCCAGCAGCTTAGCGACTGGGCAGGCGGGCGAGCAGTACTTC. Translation gives CASSLATGQAGEQYF. This chain uses TRBV7-9 with TRBJ2-7; TRBD2 might be the D (5 bases). Germline loops: CDR1 SEHNR, CDR2 FQNEAQ (reference sequence). V gave up 0 bases and J gave up 6 bases, with 15 bases separating them. The CDR3 runs 15 residues.